The following is a T cell receptor (beta chain) sequence with its context. It has no known antigen specificity. Base qualities are not recorded, but no much larger clone differs from it by a single base. The entire amount of isolated RNA was reverse transcribed using the High Capacity cDNA Reverse Transcription Kit, so the sequenced TCRB transcripts were expressed ones. Deep immunoSEQ sequencing was performed on naive, central memory and regulatory T cell samples, with an average of about 3.57 million total reads per sample. Sorted cells were lysed in RLT buffer and RNA was extracted with DNase-treated RNeasy Micro or Mini kits, depending on cell number. Each cell subset was processed on its own to prevent cross-contamination, while patient and healthy donor samples were processed together. The immunoSEQ multiplex PCR was used to amplify TCRB sequences from cDNA, yielding 87-bp fragments that span the CDR3 region. Sequencing of the amplicons was done on the Illumina HiSeq platform. From the authors' description of their analysis: PCR bias was computationally corrected using synthetic template baselines, reads within Hamming distance 2 were collapsed, and singletons that could not be merged were discarded. Reads were aligned to IMGT to assign V, D and J genes, CDR3 length, and insertions or deletions at six rearrangement sites. Within each subset, clonotype counts were normalized to sorted cell number, and only after that were true diversity and Gini coefficients computed with the tcR R package. The overlap coefficient, calculated on TCRB nucleotide sequences, was used to measure repertoire sharing. This immuneACCESS table, as held by TCRdb, lists in-frame sequences with V and J called but not all clones. Of the missing ones, under half trace to an unresolved V gene in checked studies; the others have no known cause. V and J calls and clone size follow that table, whereas D and trimming were derived from the DNA. The sample has 150,000 to 200,000 clones on record, 7.5% to 8.5% of them singletons. Under 0.55% of the sample rests with the top ten.

This sample is part of a study of beta chain features in type 1 diabetes (dated by TCRdb to 2016 to 2018). Study-level background: Patients and healthy donors did not differ in mean age, gender distribution, total cell number or subset yield. A total of roughly 100,000,000 sorted cells were examined across all samples, and the number of cells per subset was strongly correlated with RNA yield. The study compared the TCRB repertoires of sorted circulating CD4+ T cell subsets in recently diagnosed type 1 diabetes patients with those in matched healthy donors. Naive and central memory subsets were obtained from all 30 or so donors, but regulatory and stem cell-like memory subsets were isolated from only 8 patients and roughly eight healthy donors. Broader findings and caveats from the paper: At VDJ recombination sites, type 1 diabetes patients had fewer insertions and more deleted nucleotides, which implies abnormalities in thymic rearrangement. PCR may preferentially amplify shorter templates, but because patient and control samples were amplified and corrected together, any resulting skew would affect both groups equally. Because cDNA rather than genomic DNA was sequenced, highly expressing activated cells could have been over-represented, although no difference in activation and CD3 levels was found between groups. Only small numbers of individuals were included in the HLA sub-analyses, which left unresolved whether HLA type had any influence on TCRB rearrangement. Naive, central memory and regulatory TCRB repertoires appeared to be more similar among patients than among healthy donors. In all four CD4+ subsets, TCRB CDR3 length was moderately but significantly shorter in type 1 diabetes patients.

A distance of 11 bases separates the germline ends of V and J, which lose 1 base and 4 bases respectively. The germline V gene sets CDR1 to SGHRS and CDR2 to YFSETQ. The CDR3 has 14 amino acids, counting the end cysteine and phenylalanine. The only DNA kept is the CDR3, 42 bases in frame from the first base. Each donor gave one peripheral blood draw, about 100 mL on average, collected into heparinised tubes. Naive, central memory, regulatory and stem cell-like memory CD4+ T cells were sorted on a BD FACSAria II using a panel including CD45RO, CCR7, CD25, CD127, CD95 and CD27. Purity was above 95% for every sorted population. PBMCs were isolated right away by Lymphoprep density gradient centrifugation and were stained directly, without culture. Samples were stained and sorted in pairs, with one healthy donor and one patient per experiment, so that batch effects were minimized.

The sequence is built from TRBV5-1 and TRBJ1-2, with no confident D gene call. Sequencing input: central memory CD4+ T cells from blood. The origin of this receptor is a man younger than 35 with type 1 diabetes. The CDR3 is CASSLMEMGYGYTF. The DNA sequence is as follows: TGCGCCAGCAGCTTGATGGAGATGGGCTATGGCTACACCTTC.